This TCR beta chain was recovered during a study of shared clonotypes between healthy human individuals. Study results and caveats: Blood was the sole source, and tissue repertoires probably differ. Read depth was anticipated to influence clonotype sharing among donors.

This clone showed up just a few times. Its antigen is unknown. It was 200 to 250 ng DNA, about 30,000 T cell genomes, that sorted-subset replicate PCRs used. Here immunoSEQ multiplex PCR was the method, and the copy in TCRdb shows in-frame clones only, minus some. The sample gives under 850,000 clones, 72% of which show up once; more than 1.5% is in the top ten. CD4+ cells were split into CD45RA+ naive and CD45RA-negative memory subsets. The sequence was obtained from a woman in her twenties or thirties in good health. The specimen was memory CD4+ T cells sorted from blood. Subset given: CD45RA-negative fraction.

CDR3 sequence (DNA): TGTGCCAGCCGAGAGTTGGGGGGACCTGAAGCTTTCTTT. Its translation is CASRELGGPEAFF. This chain connects TRBV19 to TRBJ1-1; D possibly corresponds to TRBD1 (5 bases). This CDR3 has 13 residues. V lost 9 bases, J lost 6 bases, and 17 bases lay in between. The germline CDR1 and CDR2 sequences are LNHDA and SQIVND (reference sequence).